This T cell receptor beta chain was retrieved from a study of Ad26.COV2.S vaccination and SARS-CoV-2 variants (dated by TCRdb to about 2021). Study-level background: Vaccine-arm donors came from COV1001, a multicentre, randomized, double-blind, placebo-controlled phase I-IIa trial of Ad26.COV2.S in healthy adults. Ad26.COV2.S was administered intramuscularly at a dose of 5x10^10 or 1x10^11 viral particles, either as one shot or as two shots given 56 days apart. TCRbeta repertoire sequencing was used to assess the specificity and breadth of SARS-CoV-2-reactive T cell receptors after Ad26.COV2.S vaccination. A total of approximately 32 samples were included in the TCR-sequenced set, comprising about 20 Ad26.COV2.S vaccine recipients, 5 placebo recipients and 8 SARS-CoV-2 convalescent individuals. Trial participants were randomized into five groups of five: low-dose or high-dose Ad26.COV2.S given once or twice, or placebo on both occasions. Investigators did not know the trial group allocation while performing experiments and assessing outcomes.

Interpreted using the paper, the treatment or condition label stands for: 15 to 20 received Ad26.COV2.S at low or high dose, single or two shots; about 5 received placebo; per-sample allocation not given. For vaccine and placebo recipients, repertoires were sequenced using samples collected on day 63 after the first injection. Between 29 July and 7 August 2020, Cohort 1b enrolled about two dozen adults aged 18-55 years at one site in Boston, USA. As a vaccine, Ad26.COV2.S was a replication-incompetent adenovirus type 26 vector that expressed a prefusion-stabilized SARS-CoV-2 spike protein derived from the original Wuhan strain. Spanning cysteine to phenylalanine, the CDR3 consists of 16 amino acids. Solely the CDR3 DNA is kept, with 48 bases framed from the first base. The junction shows trimming of 7 bases on V and 5 bases on J, plus 21 bases between the germline ends. The germline V gene (reference sequence) gives CDR1 as MNHNY and CDR2 as SVGAGI.

A note on this clone: Its antigen target is currently unknown. Per-base qualities were not stored, and no clone one base away is much larger.

What the research found in general, with its limitations: The study was not powered to compare responses between vaccine doses or regimens. Compared with placebo recipients, Ad26.COV2.S recipients showed higher spike-specific TCR breadth (P = 0.0014). It was noted by the authors that total T cell responses may have been underestimated by the TCR breadth and depth analyses. Vaccine and placebo recipients had similar non-spike TCR breadth, a finding consistent with the vaccine containing only spike. After vaccination, substantial breadth of spike-specific CD8+ and CD4+ T cell responses was reported.

The immunoSEQ Assay was used to sequence TCRbeta CDR3 regions. After extraction, genomic DNA underwent amplification by bias-controlled multiplex PCR, followed by high-throughput sequencing. The authors' analysis ran thus. To quantify the absolute abundance of every unique TCRbeta CDR3 region, sequences were collapsed and filtered. T cell fraction was estimated by normalizing TCRbeta template counts to usable DNA, with usable DNA measured through amplification of reference genes found in all nucleated cells. Repertoire TCRs were annotated as SARS-CoV-2-specific when V gene, CDR3 amino acid sequence and J gene were exactly matched to a known reactive TCR set. The reference SARS-CoV-2 TCR set came from MIRA and was filtered for enrichment in COVID-19-positive ImmuneCODE repertoires, removing public or cross-reactive TCRs. Using the MIRA antigens, annotated TCRs were further analysed by specific ORF or by position within an ORF. Breadth was defined as the number of annotated unique rearrangements divided by the total number of unique productive rearrangements, and depth was defined as the summed frequency of the annotated unique rearrangements. TCR breadth was compared between groups using two-sided Wilcoxon rank-sum tests. TCRdb mirrors the immuneACCESS table, restricted to in-frame sequences. Some clones are absent from its copies; in checked studies, under half trace to an unresolved V gene, and the reason for the others is unknown. V, J and clone size reflect that table, while D and trimming were determined from the DNA. The sample table holds about 460,000 clones, of which 80% to 90% were seen once. About 1.5% of the sample belongs to the ten largest clones.

This TCR was recovered from a person between 18 and 65 years old who received the Ad26.COV2.S COVID-19 vaccine or a placebo. Recombination joined TRBV6-6 with TRBJ1-5; TRBD1 is a possible D gene, resting on 6 matching bases. The source material was peripheral blood, sampled in a trial of Ad26.COV2.S vaccine versus placebo. The DNA reads as follows: TGTGCCAGCACTAACCCCATAACAGGGAGTGATCAGCCCCAGCATTTT. Translation gives CASTNPITGSDQPQHF.